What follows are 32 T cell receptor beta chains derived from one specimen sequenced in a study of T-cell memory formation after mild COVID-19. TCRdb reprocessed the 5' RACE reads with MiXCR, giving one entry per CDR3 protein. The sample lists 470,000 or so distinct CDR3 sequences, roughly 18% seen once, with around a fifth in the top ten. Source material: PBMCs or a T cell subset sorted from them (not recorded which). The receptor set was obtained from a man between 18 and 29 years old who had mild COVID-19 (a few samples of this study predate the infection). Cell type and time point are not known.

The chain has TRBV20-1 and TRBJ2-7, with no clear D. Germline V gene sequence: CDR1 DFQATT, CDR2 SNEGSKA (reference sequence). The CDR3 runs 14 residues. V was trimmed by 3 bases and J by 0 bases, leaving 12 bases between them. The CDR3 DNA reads TGCAGTGCTAGCGGTTCATTTAGCTCCTACGAGCAGTACTTC. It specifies CSASGSFSSYEQYF.

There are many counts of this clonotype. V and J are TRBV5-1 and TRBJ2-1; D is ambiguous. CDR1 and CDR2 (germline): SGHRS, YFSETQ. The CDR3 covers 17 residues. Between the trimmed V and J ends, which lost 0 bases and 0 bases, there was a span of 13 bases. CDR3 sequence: CASSLEARPSSYNEQFF. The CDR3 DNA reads TGCGCCAGCAGCTTGGAAGCGAGGCCGAGCTCCTACAATGAGCAGTTCTTC.

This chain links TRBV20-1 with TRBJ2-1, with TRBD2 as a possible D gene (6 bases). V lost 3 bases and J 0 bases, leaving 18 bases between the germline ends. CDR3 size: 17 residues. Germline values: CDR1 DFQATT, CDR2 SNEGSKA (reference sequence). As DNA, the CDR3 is TGCAGTGCTAGTGGGGGGATCCGGGTTCGCTCCTACAATGAGCAGTTCTTC. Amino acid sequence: CSASGGIRVRSYNEQFF.

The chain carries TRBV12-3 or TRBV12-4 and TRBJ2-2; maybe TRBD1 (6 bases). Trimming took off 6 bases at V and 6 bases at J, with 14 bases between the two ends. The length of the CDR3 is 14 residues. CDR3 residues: CASRTGYRSGELFF. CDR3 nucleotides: TGTGCCAGCAGAACAGGGTATCGGTCCGGGGAGCTGTTTTTT.

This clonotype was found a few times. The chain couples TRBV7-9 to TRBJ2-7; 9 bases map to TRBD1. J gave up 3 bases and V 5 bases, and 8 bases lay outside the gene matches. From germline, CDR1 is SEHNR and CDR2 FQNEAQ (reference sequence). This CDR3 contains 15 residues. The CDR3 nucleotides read TGTGCCAGCAGCCGGGGACAGGGAGGAAACTACGAGCAGTACTTC. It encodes CASSRGQGGNYEQYF.

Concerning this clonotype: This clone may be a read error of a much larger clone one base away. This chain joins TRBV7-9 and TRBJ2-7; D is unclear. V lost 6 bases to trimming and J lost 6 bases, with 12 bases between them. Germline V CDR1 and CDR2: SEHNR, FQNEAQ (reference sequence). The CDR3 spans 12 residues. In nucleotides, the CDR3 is TGTGCCAGCAGACAACCCGTGGGCGAGCAGTACTTC. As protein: CASRQPVGEQYF.

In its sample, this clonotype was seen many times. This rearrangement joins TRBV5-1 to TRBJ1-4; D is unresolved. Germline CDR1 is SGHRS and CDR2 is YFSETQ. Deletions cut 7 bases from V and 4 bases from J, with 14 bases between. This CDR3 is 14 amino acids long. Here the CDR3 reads CASGEGLGNEKLFF. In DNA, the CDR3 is TGCGCCAGCGGTGAGGGCCTCGGTAATGAAAAACTGTTTTTT.

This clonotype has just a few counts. The DNA of the CDR3 is TGTGCCAGCAGCTTAGGGGCTAGCGGGCCAGCGAATGAGCAGTTCTTC. Translated, it gives CASSLGASGPANEQFF. This chain links TRBV11-2 with TRBJ2-1, with TRBD2 identical over 8 bases. Germline CDR1 is SGHAT and CDR2 is FQNNGV. The CDR3 totals 16 residues. V lost 1 base, J lost 7 bases, and 9 bases stayed unmatched.

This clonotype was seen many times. Here the CDR3 DNA reads TGCGCCAGCAGCCAAGAAGAGGGACGGGGCTATGGCTACACCTTC. Protein product: CASSQEEGRGYGYTF. This chain joins TRBV4-3 and TRBJ1-2; TRBD1 might be the D (5 bases). V lost 0 bases and J 4 bases, leaving 12 bases between the germline ends. CDR1 is LGHNA and CDR2 is YSLEER in the germline V gene. The CDR3 is made up of 15 amino acids.

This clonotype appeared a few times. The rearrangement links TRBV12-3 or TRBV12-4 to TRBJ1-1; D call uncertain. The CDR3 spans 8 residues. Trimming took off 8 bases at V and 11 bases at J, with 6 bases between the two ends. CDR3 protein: CASGLAFF. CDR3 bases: TGTGCCAGCGGGCTCGCTTTCTTT.

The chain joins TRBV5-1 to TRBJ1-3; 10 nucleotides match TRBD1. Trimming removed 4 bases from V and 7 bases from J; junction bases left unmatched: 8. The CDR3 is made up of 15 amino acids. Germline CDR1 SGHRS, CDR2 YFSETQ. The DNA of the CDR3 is TGCGCCAGCAGCCGGGAGGGACAGGGGATGAACACCATATATTTT. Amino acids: CASSREGQGMNTIYF.

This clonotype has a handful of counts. CDR3: CASSFLGATDTQYF. CDR3 bases: TGTGCCAGCAGCTTTCTCGGGGCTACAGATACGCAGTATTTT. The chain joins TRBV7-6 to TRBJ2-3; D assignment may be TRBD1 or TRBD2 (5 bases each). This CDR3 region has 14 residues. V dropped 3 bases and J dropped 3 bases, with 10 bases sitting between them. Germline V CDR1 and CDR2: SGHVS, FNYEAQ.

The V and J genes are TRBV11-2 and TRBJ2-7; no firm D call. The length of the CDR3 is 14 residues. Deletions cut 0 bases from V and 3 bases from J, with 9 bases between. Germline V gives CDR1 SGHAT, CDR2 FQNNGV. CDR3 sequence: CASSLDRGSYEQYV. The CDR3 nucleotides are TGTGCCAGCAGCTTAGATCGTGGCAGCTACGAGCAGTACGTC.

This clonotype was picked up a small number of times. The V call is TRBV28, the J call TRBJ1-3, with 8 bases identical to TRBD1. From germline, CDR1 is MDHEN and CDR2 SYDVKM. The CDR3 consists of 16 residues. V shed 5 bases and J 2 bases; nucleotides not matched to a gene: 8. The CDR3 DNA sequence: TGTGCCAGCAGTGCACAGACAGGGGTCACTGGAAACACCATATATTTT. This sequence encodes CASSAQTGVTGNTIYF.

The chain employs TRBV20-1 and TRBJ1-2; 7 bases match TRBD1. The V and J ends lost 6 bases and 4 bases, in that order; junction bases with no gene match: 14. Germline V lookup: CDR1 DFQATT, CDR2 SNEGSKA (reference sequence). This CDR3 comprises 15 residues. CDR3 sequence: CSAHQRRKGAYGYTF. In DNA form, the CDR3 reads TGCAGTGCCCACCAAAGGAGGAAGGGGGCCTATGGCTACACCTTC.

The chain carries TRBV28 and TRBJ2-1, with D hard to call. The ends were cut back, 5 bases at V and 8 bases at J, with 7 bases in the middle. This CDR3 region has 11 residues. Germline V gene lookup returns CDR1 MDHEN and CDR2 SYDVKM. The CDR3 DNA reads TGTGCCAGCAGTACTGAGTATGAGCAGTTCTTC. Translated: CASSTEYEQFF. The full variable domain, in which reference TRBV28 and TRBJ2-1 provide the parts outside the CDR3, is DVKVTQSSRYLVKRTGEKVFLECVQDMDHENMFWYRQDPGLGLRLIYFSYDVKMKEKGDIPEGYSVSREKKERFSLILESASTNQTSMYLCASSTEYEQFFGPGTRLTVL.

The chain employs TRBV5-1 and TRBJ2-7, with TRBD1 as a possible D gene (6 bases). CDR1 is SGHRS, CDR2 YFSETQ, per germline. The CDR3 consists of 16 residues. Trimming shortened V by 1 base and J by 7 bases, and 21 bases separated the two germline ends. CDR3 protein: CASSLRTKGDTREQYF. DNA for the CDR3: TGCGCCAGCAGCTTGCGGACGAAGGGGGATACCCGGGAGCAGTACTTC. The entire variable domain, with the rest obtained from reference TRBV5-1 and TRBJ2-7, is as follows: KAGVTQTPRYLIKTRGQQVTLSCSPISGHRSVSWYQQTPGQGLQFLFEYFSETQRNKGNFPGRFSGRQFSNSRSEMNVSTLELGDSALYLCASSLRTKGDTREQYFGPGTRLTVT.

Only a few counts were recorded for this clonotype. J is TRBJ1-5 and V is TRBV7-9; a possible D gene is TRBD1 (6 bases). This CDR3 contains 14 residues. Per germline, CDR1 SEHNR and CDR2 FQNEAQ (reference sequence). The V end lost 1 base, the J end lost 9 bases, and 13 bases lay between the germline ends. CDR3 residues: CASSLVDSPGPQHF. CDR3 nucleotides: TGTGCCAGCAGCTTAGTGGACAGCCCGGGGCCCCAGCATTTT.

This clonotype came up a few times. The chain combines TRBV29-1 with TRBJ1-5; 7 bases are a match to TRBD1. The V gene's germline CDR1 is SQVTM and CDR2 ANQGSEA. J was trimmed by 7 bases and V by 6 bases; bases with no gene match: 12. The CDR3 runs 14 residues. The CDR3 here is CSVADRDERQPQHF. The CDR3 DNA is TGCAGCGTGGCCGACAGGGATGAGCGGCAGCCCCAGCATTTT.

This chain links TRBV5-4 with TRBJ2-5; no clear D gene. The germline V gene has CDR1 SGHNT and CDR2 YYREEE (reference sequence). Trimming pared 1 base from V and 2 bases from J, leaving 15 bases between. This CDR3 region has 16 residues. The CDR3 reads CASSLRLRDSQETQYF. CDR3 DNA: TGTGCCAGCAGCTTGAGGTTGCGTGACTCTCAAGAGACCCAGTACTTC.

The CDR3 region has the DNA TGTGCCAGCAGTTACTCTCGGAATCAAGAGACCCAGTACTTC. Protein product: CASSYSRNQETQYF. V and J are TRBV6-5 and TRBJ2-5, with unresolved D. Germline V gives CDR1 MNHEY, CDR2 SVGAGI. This CDR3 has 14 amino acids. Trimming pared 0 bases from V and 2 bases from J, leaving 7 bases between.

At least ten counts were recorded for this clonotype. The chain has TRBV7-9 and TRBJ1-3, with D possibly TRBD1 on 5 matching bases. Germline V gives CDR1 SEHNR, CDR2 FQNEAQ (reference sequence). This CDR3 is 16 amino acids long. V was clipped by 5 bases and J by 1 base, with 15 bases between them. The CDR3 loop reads CASSLPRGASGNTIYF. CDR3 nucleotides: TGTGCCAGCAGCCTACCGAGGGGCGCTTCTGGAAACACCATATATTTT.

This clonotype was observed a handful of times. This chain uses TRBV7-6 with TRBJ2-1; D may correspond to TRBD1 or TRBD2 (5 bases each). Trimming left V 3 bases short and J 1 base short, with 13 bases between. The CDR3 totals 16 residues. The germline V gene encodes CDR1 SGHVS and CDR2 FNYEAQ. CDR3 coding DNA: TGTGCCAGCAGCTTCCGGGGCAAGAGGTCCTACAATGAGCAGTTCTTC. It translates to CASSFRGKRSYNEQFF.

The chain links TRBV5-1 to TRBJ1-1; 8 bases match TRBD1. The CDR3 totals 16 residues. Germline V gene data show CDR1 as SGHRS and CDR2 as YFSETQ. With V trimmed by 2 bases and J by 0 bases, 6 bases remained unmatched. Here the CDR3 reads CASSFDRGEVNTEAFF. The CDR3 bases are TGCGCCAGCAGCTTCGACAGGGGCGAGGTGAACACTGAAGCTTTCTTT.

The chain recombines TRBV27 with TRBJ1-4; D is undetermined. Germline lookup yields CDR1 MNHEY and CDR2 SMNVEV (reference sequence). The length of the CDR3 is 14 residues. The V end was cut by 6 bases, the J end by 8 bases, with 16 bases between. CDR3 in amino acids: CASSRSGRREKLFF. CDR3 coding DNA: TGTGCCAGCAGCAGGTCGGGCCGGAGGGAAAAACTGTTTTTT.

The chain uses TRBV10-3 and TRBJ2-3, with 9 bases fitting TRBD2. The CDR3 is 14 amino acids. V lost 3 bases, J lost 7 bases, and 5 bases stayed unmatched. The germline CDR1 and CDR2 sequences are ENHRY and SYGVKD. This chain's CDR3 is CAISEGLARHTQYF. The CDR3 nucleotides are TGTGCCATCAGTGAAGGACTAGCGAGGCATACGCAGTATTTT.

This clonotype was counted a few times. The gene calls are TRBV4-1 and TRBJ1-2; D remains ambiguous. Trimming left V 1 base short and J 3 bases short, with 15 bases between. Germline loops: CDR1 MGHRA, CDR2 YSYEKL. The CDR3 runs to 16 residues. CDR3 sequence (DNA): TGCGCCAGCAGCCAAGGCGAGGCCTGGGGATACTATGGCTACACCTTC. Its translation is CASSQGEAWGYYGYTF.

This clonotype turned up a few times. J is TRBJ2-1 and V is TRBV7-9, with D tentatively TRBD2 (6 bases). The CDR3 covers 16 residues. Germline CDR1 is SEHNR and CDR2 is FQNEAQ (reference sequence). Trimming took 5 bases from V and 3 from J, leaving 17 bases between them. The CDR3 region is CASSRRETALYNEQFF. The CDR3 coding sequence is TGTGCCAGCAGCCGACGGGAGACGGCACTCTACAATGAGCAGTTCTTC.

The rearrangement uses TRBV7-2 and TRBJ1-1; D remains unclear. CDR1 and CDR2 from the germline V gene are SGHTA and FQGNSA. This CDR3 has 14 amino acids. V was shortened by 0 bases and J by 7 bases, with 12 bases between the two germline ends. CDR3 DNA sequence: TGTGCCAGCAGCTTAGCGGGCACAGAGCGTGAAGCTTTCTTT. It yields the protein CASSLAGTEREAFF.

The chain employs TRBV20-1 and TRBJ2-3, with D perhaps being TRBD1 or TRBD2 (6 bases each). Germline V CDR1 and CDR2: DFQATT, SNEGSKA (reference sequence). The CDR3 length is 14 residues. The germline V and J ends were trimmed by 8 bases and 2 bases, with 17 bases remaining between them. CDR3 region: CSIRLGGLTDTQYF. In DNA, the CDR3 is TGCAGTATTCGTCTTGGGGGGCTCACAGATACGCAGTATTTT.

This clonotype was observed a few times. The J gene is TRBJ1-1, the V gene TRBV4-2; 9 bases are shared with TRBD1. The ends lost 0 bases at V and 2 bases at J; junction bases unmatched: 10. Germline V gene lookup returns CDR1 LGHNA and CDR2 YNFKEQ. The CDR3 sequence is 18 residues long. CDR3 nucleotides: TGTGCCAGCAGCCAAGAGTTATCACAGGGGGCCGGTAACACTGAAGCTTTCTTT. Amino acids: CASSQELSQGAGNTEAFF.

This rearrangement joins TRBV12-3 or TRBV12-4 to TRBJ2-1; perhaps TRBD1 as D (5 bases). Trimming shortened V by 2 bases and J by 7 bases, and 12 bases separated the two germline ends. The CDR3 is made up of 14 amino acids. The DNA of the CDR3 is TGTGCCAGCAGTTTACCCCAGGGTGCGAATGAGCAGTTCTTC. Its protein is CASSLPQGANEQFF.